Listed below are T cell receptor beta chains from one sample, sequenced in a study of Tregs in tolerant kidney transplant recipients. Using immunoSEQ multiplex PCR, the repertoire was profiled, and TCRdb retains in-frame clones only, with some absent. This sample has about 46,000 clones, with around 90% found just once. Material for sequencing was Tregs from blood. These receptors were collected from a human donor in good health. The conserved cysteine and the conserved F or W are not part of the CDR3 here. Not every row has a clone size; where given, it reads once, few, many or a size class.

TRBV9 . ASSRETGVRGYT
TRBV13 once ASSPRRGINQPQH
TRBV7-6 . ASSRRDTNTGELF
TRBV7-2 . ASSHTSGSKRQY
TRBV2 . ASSQWGGTPDTQY
TRBV30 . AWSPGTGSYEQY
TRBV5-1 . ASSLAETGGASTDTQY
TRBV5-5 . ASSLSGGGEPYSNQPQH
TRBV9 . ASSVGSIISGNTIY
TRBV5-1 . ASSLGADPTIY
TRBV5-1 once ASSLGPYYGYT
TRBV5-1 few ASSLADTQY
TRBV6-5 few ASRPPGHQETQY
TRBV5-4 . ASSLALDQETQY
TRBV7-9 . ASSLLLLGSTEAF
TRBV5-4 . ASSLGLAATDTQY
TRBV4-2 . ASSHARGAPTDTQY
TRBV11-2 . ASSLLGLLSYEQY
TRBV6-5 . ASSYSQGAVEQF
TRBV5-4 few ASSLGRAGANVLT
TRBV7-9 . ASSLGLANSYEQY
TRBV9 . ASSPRGGMAEAF
TRBV9 once ASSPRSPGMDTEAF
TRBV5-4 . ASSLVGAETQY
TRBV28 . ASRPGQGSYGYT
TRBV4-2 few ASSQDRRRQGARFQETQY
TRBV6-5 . ASSRAGPTDTQY
TRBV12-5 . ASGFLQTDTQY
TRBV6-5 few ASSYSPGTGANVLT
TRBV19 . ASSRGVLSELF
TRBV7-3 once ASSSLAEETQY
TRBV9 . ASSVLDSREKLF
TRBV9 . ASSGGPRAYYEQY
TRBV5-1 . ASSITGLYEQY
TRBV19 . ASSIQIDTGELF
TRBV5-1 . ASSLGARGNTIY
TRBV5-6 . ASSSFGRENYGYT
TRBV6-1 . ASSEGRLYENEQF
TRBV2 . ASRPGLYEQY
TRBV5-1 . ASSWGQGGIRGYT
TRBV5-8 . ASSLVGEEAKNIQY
TRBV14 . ASSQGPRDEQF